Below, 7 T cell receptor beta chains from the same sample are listed, as sequenced in a study of T cells in narcolepsy. Profiled with immunoSEQ multiplex PCR; TCRdb holds only in-frame clones, not every one. Here the sample spans tens of thousands of clones, around 86% being singletons. The sequenced sample consisted of CD45RA- memory CD4+ T cells from PBMCs. These receptors came from a human donor with narcolepsy.

This chain uses TRBV11-2 with TRBJ2-2; D might be TRBD1 or TRBD2, each matching 5 bases. The CDR3 totals 14 residues. CDR1 SGHAT and CDR2 FQNNGV come from the germline V gene. Trimming shortened V by 2 bases and J by 7 bases, and 11 bases separated the two germline ends. In DNA form, the CDR3 reads TGTGCCAGCAGCTTACAAGGGGCGGGCGGGGAGCTGTTTTTT. As protein: CASSLQGAGGELFF.

The J gene is TRBJ1-2, the V gene TRBV30; 7 nucleotides align to TRBD1. V trimming: 1 base; J trimming: 11 bases; junction bases outside the gene matches: 16. CDR3 size: 15 residues. Germline V gives CDR1 GTSNPN, CDR2 SVGIG (reference sequence). The CDR3 here is CAWSAASGTAGGYTF. The CDR3 DNA is TGTGCCTGGAGTGCCGCCTCCGGGACAGCTGGGGGGTACACCTTC.

This clone was observed a handful of times. The chain couples TRBV7-8 to TRBJ2-5; D remains ambiguous. Germline V lookup: CDR1 SGHVS, CDR2 FQNEAQ. Trimming pared 3 bases from V and 5 bases from J, leaving 10 bases between. The CDR3 loop spans 13 amino acids. CDR3 amino acids: CASSFALKETQYF. DNA for the CDR3: TGTGCCAGCAGCTTCGCACTCAAGGAGACCCAGTACTTC.

The V gene is TRBV19, the J gene TRBJ1-5, with a tentative D call TRBD1 (5 bases). Trimming cost V 5 bases and J 5 bases, with 13 bases left between them. Germline V CDR1 and CDR2: LNHDA, SQIVND (reference sequence). The length of the CDR3 is 14 residues. The CDR3 DNA sequence: TGTGCCAGTAGTCTTCAGGGAAAAGATCAGCCCCAGCATTTT. Translation gives CASSLQGKDQPQHF. The full variable domain, its missing parts supplied by reference TRBV19 and TRBJ1-5, is DGGITQSPKYLFRKEGQNVTLSCEQNLNHDAMYWYRQDPGQGLRLIYYSQIVNDFQKGDIAEGYSVSREKKESFPLTVTSAQKNPTAFYLCASSLQGKDQPQHFGDGTRLSIL.

The chain recombines TRBV30 with TRBJ1-1; D remains ambiguous. Trimming took off 2 bases at V and 1 base at J, with 8 bases between the two ends. The V gene's germline CDR1 is GTSNPN and CDR2 SVGIG (reference sequence). CDR3 length: 13 amino acids. CDR3 protein: CAWSSQPNTEAFF. DNA of the CDR3: TGTGCCTGGAGTTCTCAACCGAACACTGAAGCTTTCTTT. Complete variable domain (other parts from reference TRBV30 and TRBJ1-1): SQTIHQWPATLVQPVGSPLSLECTVEGTSNPNLYWYRQAAGRGLQLLFYSVGIGQISSEVPQNLSASRPQDRQFILSSKKLLLSDSGFYLCAWSSQPNTEAFFGQGTRLTVV.

The chain joins TRBV29-1 to TRBJ1-2, with 7 bases fitting TRBD1. CDR1 and CDR2 from the germline V gene are SQVTM and ANQGSEA. With 7 bases clipped from V and 8 bases from J, the junction kept 7 bases outside the gene matches. The CDR3 is 11 residues long. The chain's CDR3 is CSAEGARGYTF. The CDR3 region has the DNA TGCAGCGCCGAGGGGGCTCGGGGCTACACCTTC.

This chain links TRBV10-2 with TRBJ1-5; D might be TRBD1 (5 bases). This CDR3 has 17 residues. The V gene lost 2 bases and the J gene lost 0 bases, with 14 bases spanning the gap. Germline V gives CDR1 WSHSY, CDR2 SAAADI. This CDR3 is CASSEMTAPNSNQPQHF. The CDR3 coding sequence is TGCGCCAGCAGTGAGATGACAGCCCCAAATAGCAATCAGCCCCAGCATTTT.